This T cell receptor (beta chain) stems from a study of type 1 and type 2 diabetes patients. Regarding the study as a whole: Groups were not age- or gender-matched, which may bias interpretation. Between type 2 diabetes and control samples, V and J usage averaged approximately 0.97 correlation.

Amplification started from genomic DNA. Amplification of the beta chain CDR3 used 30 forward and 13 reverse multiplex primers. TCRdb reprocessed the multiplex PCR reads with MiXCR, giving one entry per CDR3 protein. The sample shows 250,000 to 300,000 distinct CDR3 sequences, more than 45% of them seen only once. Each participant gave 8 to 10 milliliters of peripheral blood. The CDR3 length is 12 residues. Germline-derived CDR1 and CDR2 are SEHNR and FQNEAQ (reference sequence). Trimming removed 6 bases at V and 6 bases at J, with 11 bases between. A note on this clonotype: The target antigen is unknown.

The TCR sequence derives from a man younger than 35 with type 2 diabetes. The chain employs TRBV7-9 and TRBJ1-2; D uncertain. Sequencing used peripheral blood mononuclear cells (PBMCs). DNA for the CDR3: TGTGCCAGCAGGCAAACTGGGGATGGCTACACCTTC. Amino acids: CASRQTGDGYTF.